This paragraph reports one T cell receptor (beta chain). The antigen is unknown. Time point denoted: week 35, safety follow-up. Alongside topical imiquimod, each dose of vaccine comprised 300 ug of mutant IDH1 20-mer peptide. Eight vaccine injections were given to patients in weeks 1, 3, 5, 7, 11, 15, 19 and 23. Clones were read by immunoSEQ multiplex PCR, and TCRdb kept only the in-frame ones, dropping some. The profile shows roughly 68,000 clones, 74% of them singletons. This sample was included in a study of a mutant IDH1 vaccine in newly diagnosed glioma. Turning to the study itself: The initiation of vaccination occurred 4-6 weeks after radiotherapy alone, or with temozolomide cycles. It was radiotherapy, temozolomide, or both that patients received previously, with most receiving both. Visit timing is recorded as week 35 for V12 and week 47 for V13.

Germline V gives CDR1 SGHDT, CDR2 YYEEEE. V was pared by 1 base and J by 8 bases, with 5 bases of the junction left unmatched. The CDR3 loop spans 15 amino acids. This TCR was recovered from a man aged 45 to 65 with glioma. Sequencing was performed on PBMCs, taken from a glioma patient whose treatment included an IDH1 peptide vaccine. The chain is built from TRBV5-6 and TRBJ1-4; 10 bases are a match to TRBD1. In DNA form, the CDR3 reads TGTGCCAGCAGCTTGCCTGGACAGGGGGGGGAAAAACTGTTTTTT. It yields the protein CASSLPGQGGEKLFF.